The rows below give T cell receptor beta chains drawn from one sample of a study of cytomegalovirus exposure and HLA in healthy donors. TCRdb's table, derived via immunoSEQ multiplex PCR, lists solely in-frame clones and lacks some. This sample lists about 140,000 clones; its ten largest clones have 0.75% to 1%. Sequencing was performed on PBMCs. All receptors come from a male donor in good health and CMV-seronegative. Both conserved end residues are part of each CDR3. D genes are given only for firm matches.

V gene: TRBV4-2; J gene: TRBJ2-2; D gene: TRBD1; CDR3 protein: CASRQGVETGELFF; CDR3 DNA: TGTGCCAGCAGGCAGGGGGTAGAGACCGGGGAGCTGTTTTTT
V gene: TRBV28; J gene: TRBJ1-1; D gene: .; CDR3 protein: CASSREIKSEAFF; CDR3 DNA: TGTGCCAGCAGTCGGGAAATAAAGAGTGAAGCTTTCTTT
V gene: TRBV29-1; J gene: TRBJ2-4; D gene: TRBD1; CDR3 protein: CSVVPGGNIQYF; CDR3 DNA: TGCAGCGTTGTCCCAGGGGGAAACATTCAGTACTTC
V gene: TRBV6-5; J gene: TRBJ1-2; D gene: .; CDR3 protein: CASSYGPGYYGYTF; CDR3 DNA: TGTGCCAGCAGTTACGGACCGGGGTACTATGGCTACACCTTC
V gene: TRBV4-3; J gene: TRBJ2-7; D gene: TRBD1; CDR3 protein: CASSQVYRDSYEQYF; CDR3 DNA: TGCGCCAGCAGCCAAGTCTACCGGGACAGCTACGAGCAGTACTTC
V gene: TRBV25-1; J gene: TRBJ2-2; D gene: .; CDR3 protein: CASRVGPTGELFF; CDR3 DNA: TGTGCCAGCAGGGTGGGGCCCACCGGGGAGCTGTTTTTT
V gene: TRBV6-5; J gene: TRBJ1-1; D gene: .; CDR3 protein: CASSYSPREGTEAFF; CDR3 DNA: TGTGCCAGCAGTTATTCCCCACGGGAGGGTACTGAAGCTTTCTTT
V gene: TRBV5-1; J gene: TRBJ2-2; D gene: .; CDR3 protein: CASSKIQVLRDDGELFF; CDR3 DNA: TGCGCCAGCAGCAAGATTCAGGTTTTACGGGATGACGGGGAGCTGTTTTTT
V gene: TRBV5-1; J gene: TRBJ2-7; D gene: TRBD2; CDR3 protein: CASSWGDRTSGPYEQYF; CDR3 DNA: TGCGCCAGCAGCTGGGGCGATCGGACTAGCGGACCCTACGAGCAGTACTTC
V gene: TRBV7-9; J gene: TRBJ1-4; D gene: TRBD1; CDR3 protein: CASSERGQGAPEKLFF; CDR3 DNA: TGTGCCAGCAGCGAACGGGGACAGGGGGCGCCTGAAAAACTGTTTTTT
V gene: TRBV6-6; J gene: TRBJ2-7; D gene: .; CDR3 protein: CASSGRVHEQYF; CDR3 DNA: TGTGCCAGCTCAGGCAGGGTCCACGAGCAGTACTTC